Described below is a single T cell receptor (beta chain) sequence and its context. Indicated time point: inflamed ileum from the surgical specimen. The entry originates in a study of T cell repertoires in ileal Crohn's disease. Across the whole study: Postoperative therapy was given to about half: about 11 thiopurines, around 17 anti-TNF agents.

CDR1 and CDR2 from the germline V gene are SQVTM and ANQGSEA. The V end lost 8 bases, the J end lost 1 base, and 11 bases lay between the germline ends. The CDR3 sequence is 13 residues long. The table came from immunoSEQ multiplex PCR; TCRdb's copy has only in-frame clones and leaves some out. This sample has some 14,000 clones, with less than 80% found just once. V and J are TRBV29-1 and TRBJ2-2; D is ambiguous. This TCR was sampled from an adult with Crohn's disease. The sequencing sample was made of ileal tissue. The DNA for the CDR3 is TGCAGCATCGACCGCGGGAACACCGGGGAGCTGTTTTTT. Translating it yields CSIDRGNTGELFF.